This section outlines one T cell receptor beta chain sequence together with its context. The antigen remains undetermined. Trimming removed 2 bases from V and 3 bases from J, with 8 bases in between. Looked up from germline, CDR1 is SGHNT and CDR2 is YENEEA. This CDR3 comprises 14 residues. TCRdb used MiXCR to reprocess the reads, holding one entry per CDR3 protein. The sample includes 450,000 to 600,000 distinct CDR3 sequences, 30% to 40% of them seen just once. The sample originates from a study of T cell repertoires in cytomegalovirus infection. Across the whole study: Indications of both CMV infection and matching HLA type were provided by public TCR beta signatures. Study-wide results and caveats: Identification of carriers of CMV plus the relevant HLA was achieved through cumulative public TCR beta family frequency. The ex vivo response was dominated by HLA-C-restricted CMV-specific TCR beta clonotypes.

The clonotype comes from a human donor in good health (CMV status not recorded). Some clones in this sample may be carry-over from other donors' samples. The sample was cultured PBMCs, taken from culture after CMV antigen stimulation. V and J are TRBV11-3 and TRBJ1-3; no firm D call. Here the CDR3 reads CASSLRGIGNTIYF. The DNA of the CDR3 is TGTGCCAGCAGCTTACGGGGAATTGGAAACACCATATATTTT.